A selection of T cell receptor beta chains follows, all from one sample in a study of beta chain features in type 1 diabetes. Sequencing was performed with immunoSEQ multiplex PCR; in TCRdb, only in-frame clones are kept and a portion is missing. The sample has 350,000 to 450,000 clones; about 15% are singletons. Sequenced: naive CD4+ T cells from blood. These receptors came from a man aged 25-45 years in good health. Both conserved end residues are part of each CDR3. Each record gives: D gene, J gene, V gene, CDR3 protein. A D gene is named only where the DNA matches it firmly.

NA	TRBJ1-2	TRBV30	CAWSVRRESHGYTF
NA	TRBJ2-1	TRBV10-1	CATRPRGNEQFF
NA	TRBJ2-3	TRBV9	CASSVDGTDPGTQYF
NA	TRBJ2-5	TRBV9	CASSAGYQETQYF
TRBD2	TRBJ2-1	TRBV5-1	CASSSRPSGRDEQFF
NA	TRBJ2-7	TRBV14	CASSKTTGAGLFYEQYF
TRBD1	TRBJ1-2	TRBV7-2	CASSLDRGDYGYTF
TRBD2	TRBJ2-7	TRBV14	CASSHPGRLAGGYEQYF
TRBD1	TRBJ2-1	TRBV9	CASSPTPGQGYNEQFF
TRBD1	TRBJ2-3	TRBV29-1	CSHGQGGTDTQYF
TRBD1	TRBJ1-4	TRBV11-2	CASSTLIQGADEKLFF
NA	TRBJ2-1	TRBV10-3	CAISAARVDYNEQFF
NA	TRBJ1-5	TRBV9	CASSTTGKVNQPQHF
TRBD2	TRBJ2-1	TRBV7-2	CASSPSGLAVNEQFF
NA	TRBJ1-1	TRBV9	CASSVARTGEAFF
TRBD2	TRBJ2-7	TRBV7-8	CASSPLAGHSYEQYF
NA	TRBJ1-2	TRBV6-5	CASNDAGYGYTF
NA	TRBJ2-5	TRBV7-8	CASSFRAQETQYF
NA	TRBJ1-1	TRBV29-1	CSVGGANTEAFF
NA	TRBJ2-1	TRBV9	CASSGAFPTAPEQFF
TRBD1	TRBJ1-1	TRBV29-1	CSVDITGTATEAFF
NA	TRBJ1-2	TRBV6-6	CASSYSVGVGYTF
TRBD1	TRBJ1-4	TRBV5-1	CASRGRGDRDLEKLFF
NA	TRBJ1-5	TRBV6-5	CASSSIGDGAQQPQHF
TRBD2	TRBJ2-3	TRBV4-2	CASSQAEPLAGEDTQYF
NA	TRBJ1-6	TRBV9	CASSDPTGPKTSPLHF
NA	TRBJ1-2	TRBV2	CASKDDGYGYTF
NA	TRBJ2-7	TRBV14	CASSQVGVGQYF
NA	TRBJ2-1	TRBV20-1	CSARGGNEQFF
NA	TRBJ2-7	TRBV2	CASRELLEQYF
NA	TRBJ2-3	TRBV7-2	CASSPQDTQYF
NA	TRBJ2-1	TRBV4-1	CASTPFGSSYNEQFF
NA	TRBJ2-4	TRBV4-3	CASSQDHQGGNIQYF
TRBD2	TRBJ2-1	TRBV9	CASSVVAGNYNEQFF
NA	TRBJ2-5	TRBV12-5	CASGLGVARKETQYF
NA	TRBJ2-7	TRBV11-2	CASSLDRMAYGLYF
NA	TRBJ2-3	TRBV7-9	CASSLRRVTDTQYF
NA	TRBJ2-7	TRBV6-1	CASSELQGGTYEQYF
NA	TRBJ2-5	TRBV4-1	CASSQGSTVGETQYF
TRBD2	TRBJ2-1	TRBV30	CAWSEETSGRKQFF
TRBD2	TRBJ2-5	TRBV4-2	CASSQEFLAAPGETQYF
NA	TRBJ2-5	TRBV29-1	CSAAQVSQETQYF
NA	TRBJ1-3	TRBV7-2	CASSQWGDRFNTIYF
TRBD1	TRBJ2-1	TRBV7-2	CASSPTGGLYNEQFF
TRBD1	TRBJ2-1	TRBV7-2	CASSFDRASYNEQFF
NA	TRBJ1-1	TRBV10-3	CAISESRGGYTEAFF
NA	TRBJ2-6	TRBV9	CASSVGASGANVLTF
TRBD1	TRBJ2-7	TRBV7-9	CASSGGTGGEPLTYEQYF
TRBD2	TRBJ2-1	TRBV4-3	CASSQDPAGDEQFF
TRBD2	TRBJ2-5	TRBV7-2	CASSLAPSGGLGETQYF